These 5 T cell receptor beta chains came from one sample sequenced in a study of T cells after somatic rescue of genetic block. TCRdb keeps only in-frame clones here, not all; method: immunoSEQ multiplex PCR. The table includes tens of thousands of clones, roughly 94% detected once. Sample: peripheral blood mononuclear cells (PBMCs). These receptors were obtained from a man in his forties or fifties.

This chain joins TRBV6-5 and TRBJ2-7; TRBD1 is a possible D gene (6 bases). V gave up 5 bases and J gave up 7 bases, with 15 bases separating them. The length of the CDR3 is 13 residues. Germline CDR1 reads MNHEY; CDR2 reads SVGAGI. The CDR3 here is CASSEVPQGEQYF. The CDR3 DNA reads as TGTGCCAGCAGTGAAGTCCCCCAGGGGGAGCAGTACTTC.

This clone was observed a handful of times. The chain combines TRBV20-1 with TRBJ2-1; a weak D match, TRBD1 (5 bases). V dropped 5 bases and J dropped 10 bases, with 12 bases sitting between them. CDR3 length: 11 amino acids. CDR1 DFQATT and CDR2 SNEGSKA come from the germline V gene (reference sequence). CDR3 region: CSAAQGREQFF. Written as DNA, the CDR3 is TGCAGTGCTGCGCAGGGCCGCGAGCAGTTCTTC.

The chain combines TRBV9 with TRBJ2-3; 9 positions agree with TRBD2. CDR3 length equals 16 residues. Germline V gene lookup returns CDR1 SGDLS and CDR2 YYNGEE. Trimming took 3 bases from V and 0 from J; bases not matched to a gene: 5. CDR3 in DNA: TGTGCCAGCAGCGGACGGACTAGCGCAAGCACAGATACGCAGTATTTT. Translation gives CASSGRTSASTDTQYF.

The rearrangement joins TRBV11-3 to TRBJ2-2; 9 nucleotides align to TRBD1. Germline V gene lookup returns CDR1 SGHNT and CDR2 YENEEA. Trimming cost V 4 bases and J 6 bases; bases outside gene matches: 9. The CDR3 is 16 residues long. CDR3 sequence (DNA): TGTGCCAGCAGCTATAGGGGACAGGGCGTGGCCGGGGAGCTGTTTTTT. Translated, it gives CASSYRGQGVAGELFF.

The chain is built from TRBV5-1 and TRBJ2-1, with D uncertain. This CDR3 spans 14 amino acids. Germline CDR1 and CDR2: SGHRS and YFSETQ. V lost 3 bases, J lost 0 bases, and 7 bases lay in between. The CDR3 loop reads CASSSRNSYNEQFF. The DNA of the CDR3 is TGCGCCAGCAGCTCGCGTAACTCCTACAATGAGCAGTTCTTC.